These 10 T cell receptor beta chains share one sample of origin, sequenced in a study of CD8 T cells in ankylosing spondylitis. TCRdb processed the 5' RACE reads anew with MiXCR; each CDR3 protein has one entry. The table has 100,000 to 150,000 distinct CDR3 sequences, more than 6.5% seen once. Sequencing was carried out using blood, either unsorted or a sorted T cell fraction (not recorded which). The receptor source for this set is a male donor with ankylosing spondylitis or in good health (not recorded which).

As concerns this clonotype: This may be a read error: a much more frequent sequence differs by one nucleotide. The chain carries TRBV20-1 and TRBJ1-3; D gene ambiguous. The CDR3 loop spans 13 amino acids. In germline, CDR1 is DFQATT, CDR2 SNEGSKA (reference sequence). CDR3 in DNA: TGCAGTGCTCCAGTCAGCTCTGGAAACGCCATATATTTT. Its protein is CSAPVSSGNAIYF.

This clonotype was observed at least ten times. This chain joins TRBV20-1 and TRBJ1-4; TRBD1 is a possible D gene (6 bases). V lost 6 bases and J lost 4, with 15 bases in between. The CDR3 has 14 amino acids. Germline V CDR1 and CDR2: DFQATT, SNEGSKA (reference sequence). CDR3 amino acids: CSAPSGAFNEKLFF. Here the CDR3 DNA reads TGCAGTGCCCCATCGGGGGCCTTTAATGAAAAACTGTTTTTT.

This clonotype was counted many times. The chain is built from TRBV14 and TRBJ2-1; D is perhaps TRBD2 (5 bases). V shed 0 bases and J shed 9 bases, with 9 bases lying between them. The CDR3 extends over 13 amino acids. Germline V gene lookup returns CDR1 SGHDN and CDR2 FVKESK. The CDR3: CASSQDPGGEQFF. In DNA form, the CDR3 reads TGTGCCAGCAGCCAAGATCCTGGAGGTGAGCAGTTCTTC.

At least ten counts were recorded for this clonotype. The CDR3 region is CSARSLAESNTGELFF. CDR3 nucleotide sequence: TGCAGTGCTAGATCACTAGCGGAATCGAACACCGGGGAGCTGTTTTTT. This sequence joins TRBV20-1 and TRBJ2-2; 8 bases agree with TRBD2. This CDR3 comprises 16 residues. The germline CDR1 and CDR2 sequences are DFQATT and SNEGSKA (reference sequence). The junction had 5 bases not matched to a gene; V was cut back by 2 bases and J by 0 bases.

This clonotype has at least ten counts. The chain combines TRBV18 with TRBJ2-7; D is unresolved. Germline assignment: CDR1 KGHSH and CDR2 LQKENI. This CDR3 is built from 13 residues. The V end lost 0 bases, the J end lost 6 bases, and 9 bases lay between the germline ends. CDR3 amino acids: CASSPPQQSEQYF. DNA of the CDR3: TGTGCCAGCTCACCACCCCAACAGAGCGAGCAGTACTTC.

This clonotype was observed many times. In DNA form, the CDR3 reads TGTGCCAGTAGTATAACCTCAGGGAACACCGGGGAGCTGTTTTTT. It is translated as CASSITSGNTGELFF. The rearrangement links TRBV19 to TRBJ2-2; the D is unclear. The V end lost 2 bases, the J end lost 1 base, and 8 bases lay between the germline ends. Germline V CDR1 and CDR2: LNHDA, SQIVND (reference sequence). The length of the CDR3 is 15 residues.

This clonotype was picked up many times. The chain combines TRBV7-2 with TRBJ2-3; D unclear. Germline lookup yields CDR1 SGHTA and CDR2 FQGNSA. V was pared by 1 base and J by 4 bases, with 9 bases between. There are 14 residues in the CDR3. The CDR3 region has the DNA TGTGCCAGCAGCTTAGGGTCGCCGGCAGATACGCAGTATTTT. Amino acid sequence: CASSLGSPADTQYF.

This clonotype was observed many times. The chain employs TRBV20-1 and TRBJ1-1, with TRBD1 as a possible D gene (6 bases). CDR3 size: 15 residues. Germline V CDR1 and CDR2: DFQATT, SNEGSKA (reference sequence). Trimming pared 0 bases from V and 5 bases from J, leaving 16 bases between. The CDR3 protein is CSARDLPGGGTEAFF. The CDR3 region has the DNA TGCAGTGCTAGAGATCTGCCGGGGGGCGGAACTGAAGCTTTCTTT.

At least ten counts were recorded for this clonotype. This sequence joins TRBV12-3 or TRBV12-4 and TRBJ2-2; D remains ambiguous. The CDR3 consists of 14 residues. V shed 3 bases and J shed 1 base, with 6 bases lying between them. CDR3 sequence: CASSLNRNTGELFF. The DNA for the CDR3 is TGTGCCAGCAGTTTGAACAGGAACACCGGGGAGCTGTTTTTT.

Ten or more counts support this clonotype. This chain joins TRBV5-1 and TRBJ2-7; possible D gene TRBD1, 6 bases. V lost 5 bases, J lost 5 bases, and 20 bases lay in between. There are 15 residues in the CDR3. Germline V CDR1 and CDR2: SGHRS, YFSETQ. The DNA for the CDR3 is TGCGCCAGCAGGGAGGATACAGGGACATCCAACGAGCAGTACTTC. It specifies CASREDTGTSNEQYF.